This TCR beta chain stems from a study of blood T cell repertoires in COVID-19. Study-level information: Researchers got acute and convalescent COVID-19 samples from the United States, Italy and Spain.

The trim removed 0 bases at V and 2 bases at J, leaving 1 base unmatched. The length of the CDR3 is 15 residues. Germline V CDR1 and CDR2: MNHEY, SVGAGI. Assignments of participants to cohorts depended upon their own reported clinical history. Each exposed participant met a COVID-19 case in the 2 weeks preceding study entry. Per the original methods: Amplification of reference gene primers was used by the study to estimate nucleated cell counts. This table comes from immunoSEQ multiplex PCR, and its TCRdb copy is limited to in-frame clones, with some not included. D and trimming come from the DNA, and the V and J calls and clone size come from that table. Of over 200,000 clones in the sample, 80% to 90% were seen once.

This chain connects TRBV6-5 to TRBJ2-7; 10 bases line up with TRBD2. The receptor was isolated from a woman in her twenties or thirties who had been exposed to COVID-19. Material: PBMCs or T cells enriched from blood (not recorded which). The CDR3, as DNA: TGTGCCAGCAGTTACTCGCTAGCGGGGGCCTACGAGCAGTACTTC. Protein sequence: CASSYSLAGAYEQYF.